This T cell receptor (beta chain) appears in the sequencing data of a study of vaccination and CD4 T cells after COVID-19. Study in general: For each participant, vaccination comprised two doses of either the BNT162b2 or the mRNA-1273 vaccine. The authors exposed cells to overlapping spike peptides derived from SARS-CoV-2, HCoV-NL63, HCoV-OC43 and HCoV-229E.

Once obtained from cultured CD4+ T cells, the DNA was sequenced using the Oncomine TCR Beta short-read assay. Using its own MiXCR run on the PCR reads, TCRdb lists one record per CDR3 protein. Here the sample spans tens of thousands of distinct CDR3 sequences, roughly 38% being singletons. Time point meaning: late sampling 161 to 241 days after vaccination in a few convalescent patients. Indicated treatment: 10-day PBMC culture with coronavirus spike peptide pools or control peptides (ViraFEST assay). Each well held roughly 2 million PBMCs in IL-2 (about 10 IU/ml) medium with about 9.6 ug/ml peptide pools. On day 3 and again on day 7, fresh IL-2 medium was used to replace half the medium. Turning to this clonotype: Its antigen is not known.

Trimming removed 6 bases from V and 6 bases from J; junction bases left unmatched: 13. Germline values: CDR1 MDHEN, CDR2 SYDVKM. The CDR3 is 15 residues long. This sequence was found in a human donor who had recovered from COVID-19. Material: CD4+ T cells from blood, cultured in vitro, obtained about 7 months after SARS-CoV-2 vaccination. The chain is built from TRBV28 and TRBJ2-7; 8 bases align to TRBD2. The CDR3 protein is CASSSSASGSVEQYF. CDR3 in DNA: TGTGCCAGCAGCTCCTCCGCGAGCGGGAGTGTCGAGCAGTACTTC.